Each of the 12 T cell receptor beta chains below was sequenced from the same sample in a study of shared clonotypes between healthy human individuals. TCRdb's table, derived via immunoSEQ multiplex PCR, lists solely in-frame clones and lacks some. The data contain about 1 million clones, approximately 76% of them singletons. Sequenced sample: memory CD4+ T cells sorted from blood. Described subset: CD45RA-negative fraction. The receptors originated from a man younger than 35 in good health.

The chain recombines TRBV15 with TRBJ2-7; possibly TRBD1 or TRBD2 for D (5 bases each). This CDR3 is built from 15 residues. The germline V gene has CDR1 LNHNV and CDR2 YYDKDF (reference sequence). With 6 bases removed from V and 2 bases from J, the gap between germline ends came to 17 bases. CDR3 residues: CATRSSGTAAYEQYF. CDR3 coding DNA: TGTGCCACCAGGTCTTCCGGGACGGCCGCCTACGAGCAGTACTTC.

This clone turned up a few times. The chain has TRBV30 and TRBJ1-1; possible D gene TRBD1, 5 bases. V was shortened by 0 bases and J by 3 bases, with 20 bases between the two germline ends. Germline lookup yields CDR1 GTSNPN and CDR2 SVGIG (reference sequence). CDR3 size: 17 residues. CDR3 amino acids: CAWSVGLGGYRDTEAFF. Here the CDR3 DNA reads TGTGCCTGGAGTGTAGGCCTTGGGGGGTATCGGGACACTGAAGCTTTCTTT.

The genes are TRBV6-5 and TRBJ2-2, with a weak D call TRBD1 (5 bases). V was clipped by 6 bases and J by 4 bases, with 12 bases between them. CDR3 length: 14 amino acids. Germline CDR1 MNHEY, CDR2 SVGAGI. The chain's CDR3 is CASRQAYGTGELFF. The CDR3 DNA reads as TGTGCCAGCAGACAGGCGTATGGCACCGGGGAGCTGTTTTTT.

V gene TRBV25-1 combines with J gene TRBJ2-5; D unresolved. CDR1 and CDR2 (germline): MGHDK, SYGVNS. The CDR3 consists of 14 residues. Trimming shortened V by 2 bases and J by 2 bases, and 9 bases separated the two germline ends. The CDR3 loop reads CASSERTAQETQYF. The CDR3 DNA sequence: TGTGCCAGCAGTGAAAGGACGGCACAAGAGACCCAGTACTTC.

The J gene is TRBJ2-5, the V gene TRBV7-8; 8 nucleotides line up with TRBD1. Germline loops: CDR1 SGHVS, CDR2 FQNEAQ. With V trimmed by 1 base and J by 4 bases, 11 bases remained unmatched. CDR3 length equals 17 residues. CDR3 region: CASSLVLGQGGLETQYF. The DNA of the CDR3 is TGTGCCAGCAGCTTAGTCCTTGGACAGGGTGGACTAGAGACCCAGTACTTC.

Here the CDR3 DNA reads TGTGCCACCAGCATTAATAGACAGTCTTATGGCTACACCTTC. Protein: CATSINRQSYGYTF. The chain employs TRBV15 and TRBJ1-2; D perhaps matches TRBD1 (5 bases). Germline CDR1 and CDR2: LNHNV and YYDKDF (reference sequence). The V end was cut by 4 bases, the J end by 5 bases, with 14 bases between. The CDR3 extends over 14 amino acids.

The rearrangement uses TRBV5-1 and TRBJ1-4; 8 nucleotides align to TRBD1. CDR1 and CDR2 (germline): SGHRS, YFSETQ. Trimming took 0 bases from V and 7 from J; bases not matched to a gene: 8. The CDR3 loop spans 16 amino acids. DNA of the CDR3: TGCGCCAGCAGCTTGGCAGGACAGGGCGCGGGTGAAAAACTGTTTTTT. Amino acid sequence: CASSLAGQGAGEKLFF.

In regard to this clone: Being one base from a much bigger clone, this may be a read error. The V and J genes are TRBV5-4 and TRBJ2-3; TRBD2 aligns across 12 bases. Germline assignment: CDR1 SGHNT and CDR2 YYREEE (reference sequence). This CDR3 region has 16 residues. Trimming cost V 4 bases and J 2 bases; bases outside gene matches: 5. CDR3 sequence: CASSPRLAGDTDTQYF. For the CDR3, the DNA is TGTGCCAGCAGCCCTCGACTAGCGGGGGACACAGATACGCAGTATTTT.

The CDR3 DNA follows: TGTGCCAGCAGCTTGAGGCTTACAGGGGGAAGCACTGAAGCTTTCTTT. Its translation is CASSLRLTGGSTEAFF. The chain joins TRBV5-4 to TRBJ1-1, with 8 bases fitting TRBD1. V was pared by 1 base and J by 4 bases, with 9 bases of the junction left unmatched. This CDR3 region has 16 residues. Germline V gene data show CDR1 as SGHNT and CDR2 as YYREEE (reference sequence).

Details on this clone: In the same sample, other DNA sequences code for this CDR3. The DNA for the CDR3 is TGTGCCATCAGTTTAAGCTCTAATGAGCAGTTCTTC. Translated: CAISLSSNEQFF. The chain recombines TRBV10-3 with TRBJ2-1; D not resolved. Trimming left V 5 bases short and J 7 bases short, with 9 bases between. CDR3 length: 12 amino acids. Germline lookup yields CDR1 ENHRY and CDR2 SYGVKD.

This chain uses TRBV2 with TRBJ1-4, with D hard to call. This CDR3 has 13 amino acids. Germline values: CDR1 SNHLY, CDR2 FYNNEI. V was trimmed by 8 bases and J by 7 bases, leaving 14 bases between them. CDR3 sequence reads: CASSGYPGEKLFF. The CDR3 DNA reads TGTGCCAGCTCCGGCTACCCTGGTGAAAAACTGTTTTTT.

The table lists this clone with a count of one. The V gene is TRBV4-1, the J gene TRBJ2-7, with D possibly being TRBD1 or TRBD2 (6 bases each). V was clipped by 1 base and J by 7 bases, with 14 bases between them. The CDR3 is 14 residues long. Germline CDR1 reads MGHRA; CDR2 reads YSYEKL. CDR3 in DNA: TGCGCCAGCAGCCAAGTCAGGGGCGCGGGGGAGCAGTACTTC. Amino acids: CASSQVRGAGEQYF.